The 7 T cell receptor beta chains below come from one sample, sequenced in a study of cytomegalovirus exposure and HLA in healthy donors. PCR used 60 Vbeta primers and 13 Jbeta primers. Sequencing was performed with immunoSEQ multiplex PCR; in TCRdb, only in-frame clones are kept and a portion is missing. The table lists roughly 170,000 clones, 80% of them singletons, with about 1.3% in the top ten. Sequences were obtained from PBMCs. The receptors come from a man aged 25 to 40 in good health and CMV-seronegative.

This clone was detected only once. The rearrangement joins TRBV28 to TRBJ1-5; the D gene is possibly TRBD1 (6 bases). CDR3 length: 19 residues. Germline lookup yields CDR1 MDHEN and CDR2 SYDVKM. V was clipped by 2 bases and J by 0 bases, with 20 bases between them. In DNA, the CDR3 is TGTGCCAGCAGTTTACTACAGGGCTTCCCACCTTATAGCAATCAGCCCCAGCATTTT. Amino acids: CASSLLQGFPPYSNQPQHF.

DNA of the CDR3: TGTGCCAGTGGTAGTGGCGGTTTAGCATCCCAGTACTTC. This encodes CASGSGGLASQYF. The V gene is TRBV19, the J gene TRBJ2-7; D unclear. This CDR3 contains 13 residues. In germline, CDR1 is LNHDA, CDR2 SQIVND (reference sequence). Trimming cost V 8 bases and J 10 bases, with 21 bases left between them.

The chain has TRBV9 and TRBJ2-4; 11 bases align to TRBD1. V dropped 3 bases and J dropped 0; count of bases not matched to a gene: 8. The CDR3 extends over 18 amino acids. Germline assignment: CDR1 SGDLS and CDR2 YYNGEE. The CDR3 region has the DNA TGTGCCAGCAGCGCCGGGACAGGGGGACATCAAGCCAAAAACATTCAGTACTTC. Its protein is CASSAGTGGHQAKNIQYF.

About this clone itself: At the DNA level, this CDR3 is encoded by other sequences in the same sample as well. The CDR3 nucleotides read TGCGCCAGCAGCCTCGGGACAGAAGAGACCCAGTACTTC. Its protein product is CASSLGTEETQYF. The genes are TRBV5-1 and TRBJ2-5; TRBD1 agrees at 7 bases. CDR1 is SGHRS and CDR2 is YFSETQ in the germline V gene. This CDR3 is built from 13 residues. Trimming at V came to 4 bases and at J to 3 bases, leaving 3 bases not matched to a gene.

The rearrangement uses TRBV30 and TRBJ1-2; TRBD1 might be the D (5 bases). Between the trimmed V and J ends, which lost 1 base and 4 bases, there was a span of 13 bases. CDR1 and CDR2 from the germline V gene are GTSNPN and SVGIG (reference sequence). The CDR3 length is 14 residues. The CDR3 spells CAWSDLGRGYGYTF. The CDR3 DNA follows: TGTGCCTGGAGTGATCTGGGGAGGGGCTATGGCTACACCTTC.

The V gene is TRBV27, the J gene TRBJ2-6, with D maybe TRBD2 (6 bases). The ends were cut back, 9 bases at V and 4 bases at J, with 19 bases in the middle. The CDR3 sequence is 16 residues long. Germline loops: CDR1 MNHEY, CDR2 SMNVEV (reference sequence). The CDR3 sequence is CARPGPGVGGANVLTF. The CDR3 DNA sequence: TGTGCCAGACCGGGACCGGGAGTTGGAGGGGCCAACGTCCTGACTTTC.

This clone was found once. The rearrangement uses TRBV5-4 and TRBJ2-5; D unclear. Looked up from germline, CDR1 is SGHNT and CDR2 is YYREEE (reference sequence). The V end was cut by 0 bases, the J end by 1 base, with 4 bases between. The CDR3 loop spans 13 amino acids. The CDR3, as DNA: TGTGCCAGCAGCTTGGGTAGCCAAGAGACCCAGTACTTC. It translates to CASSLGSQETQYF.